One sample yielded the 32 T cell receptor beta chains listed below, sequenced in a study of blood T cells in healthy people across ages (dated by TCRdb to between 2014 and 2017). Library preparation was by 5' RACE. This sample was sequenced with an Illumina HiSeq 2500. A second PCR of roughly 6 to 11 cycles was performed with a sample-barcoded 5' primer and a J-beta primer mix. TCRdb reprocessing: public reads trimmed at Q25 with fastp, clones called with MiXCR, in-frame beta chains kept. Merged by CDR3 protein, the rows form single entries marked with the most common genes and DNA. The table for this sample lists 2 million or so distinct CDR3 sequences; 40% to 55% of them were counted only once. The ten largest clones capture around 2.1% of the sample. Sequencing input: blood. These receptors were obtained from a woman aged 35 to 49 in good health.

V usage is TRBV10-2 and J usage is TRBJ2-7, with D possibly matching TRBD2 (7 bases). The ends were cut back, 6 bases at V and 2 bases at J, with 17 bases in the middle. The CDR3 sequence is 15 residues long. Germline lookup yields CDR1 WSHSY and CDR2 SAAADI. In DNA, the CDR3 is TGCGCCAGCAGCCGAGTTGGGGAGGGGGCCTACGAGCAGTACTTC. This sequence encodes CASSRVGEGAYEQYF.

This clonotype occurred a few times. The CDR3 coding sequence is TGCAGTGCTAGAGATGTAGGTAGCGGGGGGGGAAGTGAGCAGTTCTTC. This translates into CSARDVGSGGGSEQFF. This chain uses TRBV20-1 with TRBJ2-1, with 11 positions matching TRBD2. Per the germline V gene, CDR1 is DFQATT and CDR2 is SNEGSKA (reference sequence). The CDR3 contains 16 residues. J lost 9 bases, V lost 0 bases, and 10 bases had no gene match.

This clonotype appeared a few times. V and J are TRBV5-6 and TRBJ2-5; 12 bases map to TRBD2. Germline trimming cut 4 bases from V and 11 bases from J; bases unmatched to any gene: 6. The germline CDR1 and CDR2 sequences are SGHDT and YYEEEE. The CDR3 consists of 13 residues. The CDR3 sequence is CASSGRLAGEQYF. CDR3 in DNA: TGTGCCAGCAGCGGGAGACTAGCGGGAGAGCAGTACTTC. The variable domain in full, completed from reference TRBV5-6 and TRBJ2-5, reads DAGVTQSPTHLIKTRGQQVTLRCSPKSGHDTVSWYQQALGQGPQFIFQYYEEEERQRGNFPDRFSGHQFPNYSSELNVNALLLGDSALYLCASSGRLAGEQYFGPGTRLLVL.

The chain combines TRBV5-1 with TRBJ2-7, with D hard to call. The CDR3 covers 13 residues. CDR1 is SGHRS and CDR2 is YFSETQ in the germline V gene. Trimming left V 4 bases short and J 5 bases short, with 13 bases between. CDR3 DNA sequence: TGCGCCAGCAGCAGTGGGGTAACCCACGAGCAGTACTTC. This codes for CASSSGVTHEQYF.

The rearrangement links TRBV7-9 to TRBJ1-1; 7 bases map to TRBD1. The CDR3 runs 14 residues. Per germline, CDR1 SEHNR and CDR2 FQNEAQ (reference sequence). The junction had 3 bases not matched to a gene; V was cut back by 5 bases and J by 0 bases. The CDR3 DNA is TGTGCCAGCAGCACCGGACAGGTGAACACTGAAGCTTTCTTT. It encodes CASSTGQVNTEAFF.

Concerning this clonotype itself: An end of the junction differs from the germline gene, which may be a read error. The chain couples TRBV6-2 or TRBV6-3 to TRBJ2-5, with 10 bases aligning to TRBD1. The germline V gene has CDR1 MNHEY and CDR2 SVGEGT. This CDR3 spans 14 amino acids. This CDR3 is CASRKQGQGETQYF. The CDR3 DNA sequence: TGCGCCAGCAGAAAACAGGGACAGGGGGAGACCCAGTACTTC.

This chain links TRBV5-1 with TRBJ1-2; 7 bases are shared with TRBD1. In germline, CDR1 is SGHRS, CDR2 YFSETQ. The trim removed 4 bases at V and 5 bases at J, leaving 8 bases unmatched. This CDR3 spans 14 amino acids. The CDR3 nucleotides read TGCGCCAGCAGCCCTACAGGGGAGGCATATGGCTACACCTTC. This sequence encodes CASSPTGEAYGYTF.

This chain uses TRBV5-6 with TRBJ1-1; no firm D call. Germline V gives CDR1 SGHDT, CDR2 YYEEEE. The CDR3 covers 11 residues. Trimming removed 0 bases from V and 9 bases from J, with 6 bases in between. DNA for the CDR3: TGTGCCAGCAGCTTGGACGGGAAAGCTTTCTTT. As protein: CASSLDGKAFF. Complete variable domain (other parts from reference TRBV5-6 and TRBJ1-1): DAGVTQSPTHLIKTRGQQVTLRCSPKSGHDTVSWYQQALGQGPQFIFQYYEEEERQRGNFPDRFSGHQFPNYSSELNVNALLLGDSALYLCASSLDGKAFFGQGTRLTVV.

The chain uses TRBV5-5 and TRBJ2-7; D is perhaps TRBD1 (6 bases). Trimming cost V 4 bases and J 4 bases, with 12 bases left between them. Germline V CDR1 and CDR2: SGHKS, YYEKEE (reference sequence). The CDR3 is made up of 13 amino acids. In nucleotides, the CDR3 is TGTGCCAGCAGCCCGTCCGACAGGTACGAGCAGTACTTC. This sequence encodes CASSPSDRYEQYF.

The DNA for the CDR3 is TGTGCCAGCAGCCGGGACAGTCCCCAATACACCTTC. Translated, it gives CASSRDSPQYTF. The V and J genes are TRBV12-3 or TRBV12-4 and TRBJ1-2; TRBD1 matches at 7 bases. With V trimmed by 6 bases and J by 11 bases, 9 bases remained unmatched. The CDR3 extends over 12 amino acids.

This clonotype occurred once. The chain recombines TRBV14 with TRBJ1-6; tentative D call: TRBD1 (6 bases). The CDR3 is 18 amino acids. The V end lost 2 bases, the J end lost 4 bases, and 18 bases lay between the germline ends. From germline, CDR1 is SGHDN and CDR2 FVKESK. The CDR3 DNA reads as TGTGCCAGCAGCCAAATAACAGGGAAAGCTACGTATAATTCACCCCTCCACTTT. This sequence encodes CASSQITGKATYNSPLHF.

The chain couples TRBV6-2 or TRBV6-3 to TRBJ1-6; D remains ambiguous. V was pared by 2 bases and J by 10 bases, with 9 bases between. The CDR3 is made up of 13 amino acids. CDR1 is MNHEY, CDR2 SVGEGT, per germline. The CDR3 loop is CASSYEGGSPLHF. The CDR3 DNA reads as TGTGCCAGCAGTTACGAGGGAGGCTCACCCCTCCACTTT.

This sequence joins TRBV4-1 and TRBJ2-1; 8 positions match TRBD2. V lost 4 bases, J lost 8 bases, and 16 bases stayed unmatched. CDR1 and CDR2 from the germline V gene are MGHRA and YSYEKL. The CDR3 covers 17 residues. CDR3 in DNA: TGCGCCAGCAGCCTGGCGGGAGAGCGGGGGAGGCAGTATGAGCAGTTCTTC. It encodes CASSLAGERGRQYEQFF.

The chain has TRBV24-1 and TRBJ2-6, with D hard to call. V was pared by 2 bases and J by 1 base, with 8 bases between. The CDR3 is 16 amino acids. Germline loops: CDR1 KGHDR, CDR2 SFDVKD. The CDR3 region has the DNA TGTGCCACCAGTGATTATGGCACATCTGGGGCCAACGTCCTGACTTTC. Protein product: CATSDYGTSGANVLTF.

The J gene is TRBJ2-3, the V gene TRBV27; the D gene is possibly TRBD2 (6 bases). This CDR3 comprises 15 residues. V lost 8 bases, J lost 4 bases, and 19 bases lay in between. The germline V gene has CDR1 MNHEY and CDR2 SMNVEV (reference sequence). CDR3 in amino acids: CASSTGCTGADTQYF. As DNA, the CDR3 is TGTGCCAGCTCAACGGGGTGCACGGGGGCAGATACGCAGTATTTT.

The rearrangement links TRBV11-2 to TRBJ2-7, with D possibly being TRBD2 (6 bases). Per the germline V gene, CDR1 is SGHAT and CDR2 is FQNNGV. The CDR3 length is 13 residues. V lost 3 bases, J lost 4 bases, and 10 bases lay in between. The CDR3 here is CASSFGTLYEQYF. The DNA of the CDR3 is TGTGCCAGCAGCTTCGGGACTTTGTACGAGCAGTACTTC.

This rearrangement joins TRBV10-3 to TRBJ2-7, with D possibly matching TRBD1 (6 bases). V was clipped by 6 bases and J by 6 bases, with 9 bases between them. The CDR3 has 11 amino acids. CDR1 and CDR2 (germline): ENHRY, SYGVKD. The CDR3 protein is CAIRGAGEQYF. The CDR3 region has the DNA TGTGCCATCAGGGGGGCCGGCGAGCAGTACTTC.

The rearrangement joins TRBV5-1 to TRBJ2-7; possibly TRBD1 for D (5 bases). Germline loops: CDR1 SGHRS, CDR2 YFSETQ. Trimming took 0 bases from V and 3 from J, leaving 10 bases between them. CDR3 length: 14 amino acids. This CDR3 is CASSLVIDSYEQYF. CDR3 nucleotide sequence: TGCGCCAGCAGCTTGGTCATCGACAGCTACGAGCAGTACTTC. The full variable domain, its missing parts supplied by reference TRBV5-1 and TRBJ2-7, is KAGVTQTPRYLIKTRGQQVTLSCSPISGHRSVSWYQQTPGQGLQFLFEYFSETQRNKGNFPGRFSGRQFSNSRSEMNVSTLELGDSALYLCASSLVIDSYEQYFGPGTRLTVT.

This clonotype appeared once. This rearrangement joins TRBV27 to TRBJ1-2; TRBD1 matches at 11 bases. CDR3 length: 15 amino acids. The trim removed 2 bases at V and 8 bases at J, leaving 7 bases unmatched. In germline, CDR1 is MNHEY, CDR2 SMNVEV (reference sequence). The CDR3 here is CASSLGAGTGGGYTF. The DNA of the CDR3 is TGTGCCAGCAGTTTAGGTGCCGGGACAGGGGGAGGCTACACCTTC.

A few counts support this clonotype. The J gene is TRBJ2-1, the V gene TRBV7-2; 7 nucleotides match TRBD1. CDR3 size: 15 residues. The germline V gene encodes CDR1 SGHTA and CDR2 FQGNSA. The V segment lost 3 bases and the J segment 4 bases; nucleotides outside the gene matches: 6. The CDR3 nucleotides are TGTGCCAGCAGCTTTGGAGACAGGGATTACAATGAGCAGTTCTTC. This codes for CASSFGDRDYNEQFF.

The chain joins TRBV24-1 to TRBJ2-5, with TRBD1 matching 12 bases. The J call may be in error: the DNA end matches TRBJ2-1 better. Germline CDR1 KGHDR, CDR2 SFDVKD. The CDR3 sequence is 18 residues long. CDR3 DNA sequence: TGTGCCACCAGTGACCTTGGGACAGGGGGCCTGAAACAAGAGACCCAGTTCTTC. Its protein product is CATSDLGTGGLKQETQFF.

The chain joins TRBV28 to TRBJ2-7; D ambiguous. This CDR3 contains 15 residues. Germline V gives CDR1 MDHEN, CDR2 SYDVKM. Trimming removed 6 bases at V and 7 bases at J, with 22 bases between. CDR3 bases: TGTGCCAGCAGCTCGGTAGGCGTGGGTATAGATGAGCAGTACTTC. Translating it yields CASSSVGVGIDEQYF.

The chain combines TRBV6-1 with TRBJ2-1; TRBD2 agrees at 13 bases. The length of the CDR3 is 17 residues. The V gene end was trimmed by 6 bases and the J gene end by 4 bases; junction bases not matched to a gene: 9. Germline V lookup: CDR1 MNHNS, CDR2 SASEGT. The CDR3: CASSRSWTSGGYNEQFF. The CDR3 region has the DNA TGTGCCAGCAGCCGCTCCTGGACTAGCGGGGGATACAATGAGCAGTTCTTC.

This clonotype was seen a few times. V is TRBV20-1 and J is TRBJ2-7; 7 nucleotides agree with TRBD1. The CDR3 is 13 residues long. The junction had 5 bases not matched to a gene; V was cut back by 3 bases and J by 3 bases. Germline V CDR1 and CDR2: DFQATT, SNEGSKA (reference sequence). As DNA, the CDR3 is TGCAGTGCTAGGGACAGGTACCTCTACGAGCAGTACTTC. Residues: CSARDRYLYEQYF.

This clonotype has just a few counts. The chain uses TRBV28 and TRBJ2-1, with 7 bases matching TRBD2. Germline V gene lookup returns CDR1 MDHEN and CDR2 SYDVKM. This CDR3 region has 15 residues. V shed 5 bases and J 2 bases; nucleotides not matched to a gene: 6. CDR3 bases: TGTGCCAGCAGTGACCGGGACTACCCCTACAATGAGCAGTTCTTC. Amino acids: CASSDRDYPYNEQFF.

The rearrangement uses TRBV20-1 and TRBJ2-5; D is possibly TRBD2 (6 bases). Trimming shortened V by 0 bases and J by 3 bases, and 14 bases separated the two germline ends. The CDR3 spans 15 residues. Per the germline V gene, CDR1 is DFQATT and CDR2 is SNEGSKA (reference sequence). The CDR3: CSARDPGGRKETQYF. CDR3 sequence (DNA): TGCAGTGCTAGAGACCCCGGGGGACGGAAAGAGACCCAGTACTTC.

The chain recombines TRBV2 with TRBJ2-5, with a possible D match to TRBD1 (5 bases). CDR3 length: 15 amino acids. The V gene's germline CDR1 is SNHLY and CDR2 FYNNEI. V shed 6 bases and J shed 1 base, with 15 bases lying between them. The CDR3 region has the DNA TGTGCCAGCAGGAAGGCAGGGTACATCCAAGAGACCCAGTACTTC. Amino acids: CASRKAGYIQETQYF.

V usage is TRBV9 and J usage is TRBJ2-3, with 8 bases identical to TRBD2. The CDR3 covers 15 residues. Per germline, CDR1 SGDLS and CDR2 YYNGEE. V gave up 3 bases and J gave up 1 base; unmatched junction bases: 4. This chain's CDR3 is CASSGSGDRTDTQYF. The DNA of the CDR3 is TGTGCCAGCAGCGGTAGCGGGGATCGCACAGATACGCAGTATTTT.

This clonotype has just a few counts. This chain uses TRBV6-2 or TRBV6-3 with TRBJ1-6; possibly TRBD1 for D (5 bases). Deletions cut 5 bases from V and 8 bases from J, with 16 bases between. Germline V lookup: CDR1 MNHEY, CDR2 SVGEGT. The CDR3 totals 15 residues. In DNA, the CDR3 is TGTGCCAGCAGTGCAATCCTCAGGGCAGATTCACCCCTCCACTTT. This codes for CASSAILRADSPLHF.

The CDR3 region has the DNA TGCAGCGTCCCGACGTATGGTAGCGGGGGATCCTACGAGCAGTACTTC. It yields the protein CSVPTYGSGGSYEQYF. The J gene is TRBJ2-7, the V gene TRBV29-1, with 9 bases that match TRBD2. Germline-derived CDR1 and CDR2 are SQVTM and ANQGSEA. This CDR3 contains 16 residues. V gave up 6 bases and J gave up 1 base; unmatched junction bases: 13.

This chain connects TRBV9 to TRBJ2-5; 7 bases line up with TRBD1. This CDR3 region has 15 residues. V shed 4 bases and J 2 bases; nucleotides not matched to a gene: 8. CDR1 is SGDLS and CDR2 is YYNGEE in the germline V gene. The CDR3 DNA sequence: TGTGCCAGCAGCCCACAGGGGCTCTTGCAAGAGACCCAGTACTTC. Translated, it gives CASSPQGLLQETQYF.

This clonotype came up a few times. The rearrangement joins TRBV6-6 to TRBJ1-1; a possible D gene is TRBD1 (5 bases). CDR1 is MNHNY and CDR2 is SVGAGI in the germline V gene (reference sequence). Between the trimmed V and J ends, which lost 6 bases and 0 bases, there was a span of 8 bases. The CDR3 contains 13 residues. The CDR3 DNA sequence: TGTGCCAGCAGGTCCAGGGTGAACACTGAAGCTTTCTTT. Translating it yields CASRSRVNTEAFF.